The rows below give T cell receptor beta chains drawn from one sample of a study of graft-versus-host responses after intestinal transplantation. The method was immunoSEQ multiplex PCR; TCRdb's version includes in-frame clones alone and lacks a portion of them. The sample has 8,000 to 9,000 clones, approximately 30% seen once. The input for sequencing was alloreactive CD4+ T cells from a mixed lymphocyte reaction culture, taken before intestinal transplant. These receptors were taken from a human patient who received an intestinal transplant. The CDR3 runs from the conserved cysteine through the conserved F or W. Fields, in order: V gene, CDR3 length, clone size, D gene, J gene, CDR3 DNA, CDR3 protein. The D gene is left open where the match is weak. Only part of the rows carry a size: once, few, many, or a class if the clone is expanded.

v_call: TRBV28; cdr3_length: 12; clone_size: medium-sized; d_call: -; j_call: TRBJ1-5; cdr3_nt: TGTGCCAGCAGACAGGGCAATCAGCCCCAGCATTTT; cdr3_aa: CASRQGNQPQHF
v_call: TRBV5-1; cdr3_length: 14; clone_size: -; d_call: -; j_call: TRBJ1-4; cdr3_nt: TGCGCCAGCAGCTTGGGGGGAGGTAATGAAAAACTGTTTTTT; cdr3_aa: CASSLGGGNEKLFF
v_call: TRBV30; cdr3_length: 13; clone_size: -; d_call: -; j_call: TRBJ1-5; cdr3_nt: TGTGCCTGGAGTGTAGGAGGGTCCGTGCCCCAGCATTTT; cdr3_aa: CAWSVGGSVPQHF
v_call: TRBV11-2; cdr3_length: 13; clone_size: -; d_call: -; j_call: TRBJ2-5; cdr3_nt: TGTGCCAGCAGCTACGGACTTCAAGAGACCCAGTACTTC; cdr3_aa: CASSYGLQETQYF
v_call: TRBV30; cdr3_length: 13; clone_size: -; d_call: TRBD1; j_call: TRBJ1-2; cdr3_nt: TGTGCCTGGACCCTACAGGGGGTCTATGGCTACACCTTC; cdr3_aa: CAWTLQGVYGYTF
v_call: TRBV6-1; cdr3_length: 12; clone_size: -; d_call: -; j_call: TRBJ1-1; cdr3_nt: TGTGCCAGCAGCCAGGGTGCCACTGAAGCTTTCTTT; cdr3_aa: CASSQGATEAFF
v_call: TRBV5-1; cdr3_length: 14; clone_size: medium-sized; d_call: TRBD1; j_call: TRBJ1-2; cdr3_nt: TGCGCCAGCAGCTCCCTAACAGGGGGGTATGGCTACACCTTC; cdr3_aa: CASSSLTGGYGYTF
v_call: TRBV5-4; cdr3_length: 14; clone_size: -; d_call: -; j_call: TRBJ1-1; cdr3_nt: TGTGCCAGCAGCTTGGTGGGAGGTCTCACTGAAGCTTCCTTT; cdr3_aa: CASSLVGGLTEASF
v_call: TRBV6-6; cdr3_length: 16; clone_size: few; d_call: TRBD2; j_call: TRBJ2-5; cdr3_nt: TGTGCCAGCAGACCCGGACTAGCGGGGATAAAAGAGACCCAGTACTTC; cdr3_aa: CASRPGLAGIKETQYF
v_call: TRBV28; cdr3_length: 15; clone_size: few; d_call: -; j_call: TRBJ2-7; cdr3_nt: TGTGCCAGCAGTCCCGGGCCTACCCCATGGCGGGGGCAGTACTTC; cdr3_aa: CASSPGPTPWRGQYF
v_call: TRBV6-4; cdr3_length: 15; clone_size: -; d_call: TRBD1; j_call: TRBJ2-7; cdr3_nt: TGTGCCACTTCGTGGACAGGGAAAAACTCCTACGAGCAGTACTTC; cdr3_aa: CATSWTGKNSYEQYF
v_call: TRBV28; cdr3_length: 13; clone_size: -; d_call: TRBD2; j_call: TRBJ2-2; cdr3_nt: TGTGCCAGCAGTTTCAGCGGGAGCGGGGAGCTGTTTTTT; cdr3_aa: CASSFSGSGELFF
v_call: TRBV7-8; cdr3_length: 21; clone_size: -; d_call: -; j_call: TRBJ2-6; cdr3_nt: TGTGCCAGCAGCTTAGCGTGGCGGGGATCCCCTCCCCCTTCTGGGGCCAACGTCCTGACTTTC; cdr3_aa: CASSLAWRGSPPPSGANVLTF
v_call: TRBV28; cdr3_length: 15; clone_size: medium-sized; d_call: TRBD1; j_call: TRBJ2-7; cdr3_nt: TGTGCCAGCGCCATTGGGGGACAGGTTCGGGACGAGCAGTACTTC; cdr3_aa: CASAIGGQVRDEQYF
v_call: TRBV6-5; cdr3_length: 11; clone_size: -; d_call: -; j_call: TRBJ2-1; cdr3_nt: TGTGCCAGCAGCCGGTACAATGAGCAGTTCTTC; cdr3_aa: CASSRYNEQFF
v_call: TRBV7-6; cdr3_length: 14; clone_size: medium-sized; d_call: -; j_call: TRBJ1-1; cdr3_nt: TGTGCCAGCAGCTTAGATCCAGGAAACACTGAAGCTTTCTTT; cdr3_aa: CASSLDPGNTEAFF